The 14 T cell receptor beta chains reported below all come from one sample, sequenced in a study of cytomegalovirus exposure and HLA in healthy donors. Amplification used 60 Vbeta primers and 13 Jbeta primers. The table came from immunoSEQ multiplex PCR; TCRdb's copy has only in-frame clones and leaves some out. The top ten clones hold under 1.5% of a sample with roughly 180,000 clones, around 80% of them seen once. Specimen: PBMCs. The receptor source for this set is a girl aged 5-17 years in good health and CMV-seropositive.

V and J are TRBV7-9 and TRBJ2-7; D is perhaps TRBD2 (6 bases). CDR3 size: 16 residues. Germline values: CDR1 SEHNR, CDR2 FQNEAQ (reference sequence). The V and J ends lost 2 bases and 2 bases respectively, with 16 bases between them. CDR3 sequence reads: CASSLNPTGAAYEQYF. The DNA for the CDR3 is TGTGCCAGCAGCTTAAACCCCACGGGAGCTGCCTACGAGCAGTACTTC. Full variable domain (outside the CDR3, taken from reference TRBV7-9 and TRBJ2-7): DTGVSQNPRHKITKRGQNVTFRCDPISEHNRLYWYRQTLGQGPEFLTYFQNEAQLEKSRLLSDRFSAERPKGSFSTLEIQRTEQGDSAMYLCASSLNPTGAAYEQYFGPGTRLTVT.

The CDR3: CASGLGSGRAYNEQFF. The DNA for the CDR3 is TGTGCTAGTGGTTTGGGTAGCGGGAGGGCATACAATGAGCAGTTCTTC. V and J are TRBV12-5 and TRBJ2-1; 11 nucleotides agree with TRBD2. The CDR3 is made up of 16 amino acids. Trimming cost V 1 base and J 4 bases; bases outside gene matches: 3. Germline V gene data show CDR1 as LGHNT and CDR2 as FRNRAP.

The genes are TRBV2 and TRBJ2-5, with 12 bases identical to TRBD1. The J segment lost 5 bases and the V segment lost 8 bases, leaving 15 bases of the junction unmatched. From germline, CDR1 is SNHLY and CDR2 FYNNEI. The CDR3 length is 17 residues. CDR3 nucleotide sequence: TGTGCCAGCTGTCGCTCACCGGGACAGGGGGCGTCGGAGACCCAGTACTTC. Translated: CASCRSPGQGASETQYF.

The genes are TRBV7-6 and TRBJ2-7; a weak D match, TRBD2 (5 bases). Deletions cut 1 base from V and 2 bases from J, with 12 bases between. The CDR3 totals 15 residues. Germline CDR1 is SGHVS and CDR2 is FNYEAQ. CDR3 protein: CASSLETGVTYEQYF. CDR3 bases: TGTGCCAGCAGCTTAGAAACCGGGGTAACCTACGAGCAGTACTTC.

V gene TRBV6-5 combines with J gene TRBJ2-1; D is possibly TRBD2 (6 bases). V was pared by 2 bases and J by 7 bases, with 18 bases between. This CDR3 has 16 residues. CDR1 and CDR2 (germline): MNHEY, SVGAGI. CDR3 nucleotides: TGTGCCAGCAGTTACCAGTTCGGGCGGGACGGGAATGAGCAGTTCTTC. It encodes CASSYQFGRDGNEQFF.

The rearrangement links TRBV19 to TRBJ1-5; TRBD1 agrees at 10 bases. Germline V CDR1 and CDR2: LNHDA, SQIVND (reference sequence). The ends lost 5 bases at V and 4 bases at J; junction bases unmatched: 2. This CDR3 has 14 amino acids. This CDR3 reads CASSWGQGNQPQHF. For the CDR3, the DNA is TGTGCCAGTAGTTGGGGACAGGGGAATCAGCCCCAGCATTTT.

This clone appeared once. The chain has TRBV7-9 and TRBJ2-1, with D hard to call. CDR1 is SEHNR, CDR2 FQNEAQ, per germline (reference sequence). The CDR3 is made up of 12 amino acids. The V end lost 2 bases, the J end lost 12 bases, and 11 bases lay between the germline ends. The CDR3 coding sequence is TGTGCCAGCAGCTTAACCGGTTATGGGCAGTTCTTC. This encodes CASSLTGYGQFF.

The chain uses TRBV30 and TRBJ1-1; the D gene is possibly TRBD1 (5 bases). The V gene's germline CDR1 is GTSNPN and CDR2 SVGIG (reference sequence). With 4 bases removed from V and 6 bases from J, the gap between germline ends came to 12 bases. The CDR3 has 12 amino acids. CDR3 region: CAWTTEGPEAFF. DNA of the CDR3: TGTGCCTGGACCACGGAGGGGCCTGAAGCTTTCTTT.

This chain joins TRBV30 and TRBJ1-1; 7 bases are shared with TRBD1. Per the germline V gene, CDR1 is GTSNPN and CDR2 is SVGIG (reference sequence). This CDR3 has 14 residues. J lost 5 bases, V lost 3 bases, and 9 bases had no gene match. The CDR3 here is CAWRQTGLGTEAFF. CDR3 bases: TGTGCCTGGAGACAGACAGGGCTAGGGACTGAAGCTTTCTTT.

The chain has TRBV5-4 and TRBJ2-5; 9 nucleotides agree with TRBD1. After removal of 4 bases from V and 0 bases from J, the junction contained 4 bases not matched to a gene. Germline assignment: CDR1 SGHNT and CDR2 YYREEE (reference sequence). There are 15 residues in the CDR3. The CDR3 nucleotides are TGTGCCAGCAGCGGAGGACAGGGGTACCAAGAGACCCAGTACTTC. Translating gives CASSGGQGYQETQYF.

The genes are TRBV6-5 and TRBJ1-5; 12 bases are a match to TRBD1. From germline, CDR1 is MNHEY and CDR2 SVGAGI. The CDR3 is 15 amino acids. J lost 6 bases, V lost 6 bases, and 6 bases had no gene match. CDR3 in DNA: TGTGCCAGCAGCCAGGGACAGGGGGCGAGTCAGCCCCAGCATTTT. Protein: CASSQGQGASQPQHF.

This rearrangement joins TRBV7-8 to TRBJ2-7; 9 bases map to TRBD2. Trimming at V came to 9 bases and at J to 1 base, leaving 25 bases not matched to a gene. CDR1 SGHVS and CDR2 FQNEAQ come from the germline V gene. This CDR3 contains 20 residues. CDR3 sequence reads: CASNPTLIAGVSSPSYEQYF. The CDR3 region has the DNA TGTGCCAGTAACCCGACGCTAATAGCGGGAGTTTCTTCTCCGTCCTACGAGCAGTACTTC.

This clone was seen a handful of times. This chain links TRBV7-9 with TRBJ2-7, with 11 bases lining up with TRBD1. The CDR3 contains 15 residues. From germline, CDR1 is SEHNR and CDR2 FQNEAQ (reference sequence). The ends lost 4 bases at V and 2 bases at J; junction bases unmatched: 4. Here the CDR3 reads CASSSKGQGAYEQYF. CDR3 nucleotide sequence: TGTGCCAGCAGCTCGAAGGGACAGGGGGCCTACGAGCAGTACTTC.

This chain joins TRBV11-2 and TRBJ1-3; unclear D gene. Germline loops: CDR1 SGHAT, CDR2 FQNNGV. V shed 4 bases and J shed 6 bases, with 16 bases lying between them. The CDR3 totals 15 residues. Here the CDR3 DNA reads TGTGCCAGCAGCTCCCAAGAGGCTTGGGTAAACACCATATATTTT. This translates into CASSSQEAWVNTIYF.